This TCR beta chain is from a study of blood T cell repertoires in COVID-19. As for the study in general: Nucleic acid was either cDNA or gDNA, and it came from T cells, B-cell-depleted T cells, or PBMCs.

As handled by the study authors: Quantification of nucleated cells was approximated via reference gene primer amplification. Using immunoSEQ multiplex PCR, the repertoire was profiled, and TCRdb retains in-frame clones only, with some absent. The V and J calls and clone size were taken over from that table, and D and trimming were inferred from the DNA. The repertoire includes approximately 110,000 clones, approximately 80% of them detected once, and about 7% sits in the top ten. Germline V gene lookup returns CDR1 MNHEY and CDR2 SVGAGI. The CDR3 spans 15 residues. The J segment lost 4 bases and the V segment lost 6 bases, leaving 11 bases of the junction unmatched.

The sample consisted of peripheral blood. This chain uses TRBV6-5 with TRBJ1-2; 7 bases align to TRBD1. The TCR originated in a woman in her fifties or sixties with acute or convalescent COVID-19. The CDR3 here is CASSQRETGLYGYTF. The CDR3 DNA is TGTGCCAGCAGCCAAAGGGAGACAGGGCTCTATGGCTACACCTTC.